The table lists the clone carrying this T cell receptor (beta chain) with a few counts. This sample is drawn from a study of shared clonotypes between healthy human individuals. Study summary: The donor group consisted of two women and a few men, aged 18 to 49.

Replicate sorted-subset PCRs were loaded with about 0.2 ug DNA, about 30,000 T cell genomes. Measured with immunoSEQ multiplex PCR; TCRdb has only the in-frame clones, and not every one. The data hold more than 1 million clones, with approximately 80% observed a single time. Material for sequencing was memory CD4+ T cells from PBMCs. Stated subset: CD45RA-negative fraction. The clonotype originates from a young man in good health. Some clones in this sample may be carry-over from other donors' samples.

CDR3 region: CASSQGRLAGLQETQYF. The CDR3 bases are TGCGCCAGCAGCCAAGGGAGACTAGCGGGACTCCAAGAGACCCAGTACTTC. The gene calls are TRBV4-3 and TRBJ2-5, with TRBD2 matching over 11 bases. The V gene's germline CDR1 is LGHNA and CDR2 YSLEER. The CDR3 consists of 17 residues. J lost 1 base, V lost 1 base, and 5 bases had no gene match.